One sample yielded the 10 T cell receptor beta chains listed below, sequenced in a study of STAT5B mutations in CD4+ large granular lymphocyte leukemia. Sequenced by immunoSEQ multiplex PCR; TCRdb stores in-frame clones only, minus some. This table holds under 40,000 clones, about four fifths found once. The material sequenced was CD4+ T cells from blood buffy coats. Every receptor here comes from a human donor in good health.

The chain links TRBV7-2 to TRBJ1-2; TRBD1 agrees at 9 bases. Per the germline V gene, CDR1 is SGHTA and CDR2 is FQGNSA. V lost 5 bases to trimming and J lost 2 bases; unmatched junction nucleotides: 3. The CDR3 spans 14 residues. The CDR3 here is CASSQGTGNYGYTF. The CDR3 DNA sequence: TGTGCCAGCAGCCAAGGGACAGGGAACTATGGCTACACCTTC.

V and J are TRBV29-1 and TRBJ2-3, with 9 bases identical to TRBD2. Germline CDR1 is SQVTM and CDR2 is ANQGSEA. This CDR3 is 16 amino acids long. The junction had 5 bases not matched to a gene; V was cut back by 0 bases and J by 1 base. CDR3 bases: TGCAGCGTTGAAGATCAGCCTAGCGGGGGCACAGATACGCAGTATTTT. Translating gives CSVEDQPSGGTDTQYF.

This rearrangement joins TRBV6-6 to TRBJ2-7; D is undetermined. V was trimmed by 2 bases and J by 7 bases, leaving 12 bases between them. Germline V gene sequence: CDR1 MNHNY, CDR2 SVGAGI (reference sequence). The CDR3 covers 13 residues. CDR3 loop: CASSYAIYSEQYF. The CDR3 nucleotides read TGTGCCAGCAGTTACGCGATTTATAGTGAGCAGTACTTC.

The genes are TRBV28 and TRBJ2-2, with D perhaps TRBD1 (6 bases). Trimming cost V 8 bases and J 1 base, with 17 bases left between them. Germline loops: CDR1 MDHEN, CDR2 SYDVKM. The CDR3 extends over 16 amino acids. The CDR3 loop reads CASGSTGSVNTGELFF. DNA of the CDR3: TGTGCCAGCGGCTCCACAGGGTCCGTGAACACCGGGGAGCTGTTTTTT.

The J gene is TRBJ2-1, the V gene TRBV7-9; D is unresolved. V lost 2 bases, J lost 0 bases, and 17 bases lay in between. Germline-derived CDR1 and CDR2 are SEHNR and FQNEAQ (reference sequence). The CDR3 contains 18 residues. CDR3 loop: CASSLSPLGFSSYNEQFF. The CDR3 nucleotides read TGTGCCAGCAGCTTAAGCCCTCTCGGGTTCAGCTCCTACAATGAGCAGTTCTTC.

The chain links TRBV30 to TRBJ2-7; the match to TRBD1 covers 9 bases. The CDR3 has 15 amino acids. The V segment lost 5 bases and the J segment 6 bases; nucleotides outside the gene matches: 14. Germline-derived CDR1 and CDR2 are GTSNPN and SVGIG (reference sequence). This CDR3 reads CAWGVPGTGSGEQYF. CDR3 in DNA: TGTGCCTGGGGCGTTCCCGGGACAGGGTCAGGCGAGCAGTACTTC.

This clone was counted once. This chain links TRBV4-2 with TRBJ1-3; D remains unclear. CDR1 is LGHNA, CDR2 YNFKEQ, per germline. CDR3 length equals 17 residues. V lost 2 bases and J lost 0, with 14 bases in between. CDR3 bases: TGTGCCAGCAGCCAACATCCCGGGCCGAGCTCTGGAAACACCATATATTTT. As protein: CASSQHPGPSSGNTIYF.

The rearrangement joins TRBV19 to TRBJ2-1, with 8 positions matching TRBD2. The trim removed 1 base at V and 6 bases at J, leaving 8 bases unmatched. The CDR3 is 16 residues long. CDR1 and CDR2 (germline): LNHDA, SQIVND (reference sequence). The CDR3: CASSIAGTRVGNEQFF. CDR3 sequence (DNA): TGTGCCAGTAGTATAGCCGGGACTAGAGTCGGCAATGAGCAGTTCTTC.

This chain uses TRBV19 with TRBJ1-1, with TRBD1 as a possible D gene (5 bases). This CDR3 is 13 amino acids long. Trimming removed 3 bases at V and 3 bases at J, with 8 bases between. CDR1 LNHDA and CDR2 SQIVND come from the germline V gene (reference sequence). Here the CDR3 reads CASSIAGDTEAFF. CDR3 DNA: TGTGCCAGTAGTATCGCGGGGGACACTGAAGCTTTCTTT.

V and J are TRBV30 and TRBJ2-5; 7 bases map to TRBD1. CDR3 length equals 17 residues. CDR1 and CDR2 from the germline V gene are GTSNPN and SVGIG (reference sequence). The ends lost 1 base at V and 1 base at J; junction bases unmatched: 12. The chain's CDR3 is CAWSAQGTFYRQETQYF. The DNA for the CDR3 is TGTGCCTGGAGTGCACAGGGGACGTTTTATCGCCAAGAGACCCAGTACTTC.